A selection of T cell receptor beta chains follows, all from one sample in a study of blood T cells in healthy people across ages. One entry per CDR3 protein, called by TCRdb with MiXCR from the 5' RACE reads. Among approximately 800,000 distinct CDR3 sequences, around a quarter were seen once, and the ten largest hold 3% to 4%. These data also formed part of another study, on T cells of mothers and their children.

Material: blood. The receptors were sampled from a boy aged 5-17 years in good health. CDR3s include the opening cysteine and the closing phenylalanine or tryptophan. A D gene is named only where the DNA matches it firmly. Part of the rows lack a size; the others show once, few, many or a class for expanded clones.

J: TRBJ2-4; size: few; V: TRBV9; D: -; DNA: TGTGCCAGCAGCGTAGGTGGCAAAAACATTCAGTACTTC; CDR3: CASSVGGKNIQYF
J: TRBJ1-4; size: few; V: TRBV4-1; D: -; DNA: TGCGCCAGCAGCCGAGCCGGGGAAGGGGAAAAACTGTTTTTT; CDR3: CASSRAGEGEKLFF
J: TRBJ2-6; size: -; V: TRBV12-5; D: TRBD1; DNA: TGTGCTAGTGGCCTGGGACAGCCTCACTCTGGGGCCAACGTCCTGACTTTC; CDR3: CASGLGQPHSGANVLTF
J: TRBJ2-1; size: few; V: TRBV20-1; D: TRBD1; DNA: TGCAGTGCTAGGTTCACAGGGGGTAGCTCCTACAATGAGCAGTTCTTC; CDR3: CSARFTGGSSYNEQFF
J: TRBJ2-4; size: -; V: TRBV15; D: -; DNA: TGTGCCACCAGCAGAGAGGGCAGGGCCAAAAACATTCAGTACTTC; CDR3: CATSREGRAKNIQYF
J: TRBJ2-1; size: -; V: TRBV7-3; D: TRBD2; DNA: TGTGCCAGCAGCCCCGTCGGGGCGGGAGGGGTGAATGAGCAGTTCTTC; CDR3: CASSPVGAGGVNEQFF
J: TRBJ2-2; size: -; V: TRBV4-2; D: -; DNA: TGTGCCAGCAGCCAAGCAGGAAACACCGGGGAGCTGTTTTTT; CDR3: CASSQAGNTGELFF
J: TRBJ2-2; size: few; V: TRBV29-1; D: -; DNA: TGCAGCGTTGTGCTCGCGGCTTTGAACACCGGGGAGCTGTTTTTT; CDR3: CSVVLAALNTGELFF
J: TRBJ2-5; size: -; V: TRBV10-3; D: -; DNA: TGTGCCATCAGGAGAACAGGGTACCAAGAGACCCAGTACTTC; CDR3: CAIRRTGYQETQYF
J: TRBJ1-5; size: few; V: TRBV7-9; D: -; DNA: TGTGCCAGCAGCGCAGGGTTAAGTCAGCCCCAGCATTTT; CDR3: CASSAGLSQPQHF
J: TRBJ1-1; size: -; V: TRBV7-2; D: -; DNA: TGTGCCAGCACAATTCGGGGGCAGGGTGGGACTGAAGCTTTCTTT; CDR3: CASTIRGQGGTEAFF
J: TRBJ1-2; size: -; V: TRBV28; D: TRBD1; DNA: TGTGCCAGCAGTTTATTCAACAGGGGATCCCATGGCTACACCTTC; CDR3: CASSLFNRGSHGYTF
J: TRBJ2-6; size: few; V: TRBV6-5; D: -; DNA: TGTGCCAGCAGTTACGGCACCTCTGGGGCCAACGTCCTGACTTTC; CDR3: CASSYGTSGANVLTF
J: TRBJ2-7; size: -; V: TRBV12-3/TRBV12-4; D: -; DNA: TGTGCCAGCAGTTTAGGGAGGTCCAAATACGAGCAGTACTTC; CDR3: CASSLGRSKYEQYF
J: TRBJ2-1; size: once; V: TRBV7-8; D: -; DNA: TGTGCCAGCAGAGCGGCAGGGAGCTCCTACAATGAGCAGTTCTTC; CDR3: CASRAAGSSYNEQFF
J: TRBJ2-7; size: -; V: TRBV6-1; D: -; DNA: TGTGCCAGCAGCTGGACAGCGGACTACGAGCAGTACTTC; CDR3: CASSWTADYEQYF
J: TRBJ1-5; size: many; V: TRBV7-9; D: -; DNA: TGTGCCAGCATCTCGGACCACCGGCTGCCCCAGCATTTT; CDR3: CASISDHRLPQHF
J: TRBJ2-7; size: -; V: TRBV4-3; D: -; DNA: TGCGCCAGCAGCCAAGGCGGAGAATACGAGCAGTACTTC; CDR3: CASSQGGEYEQYF
J: TRBJ1-3; size: -; V: TRBV6-5; D: -; DNA: TGTGCCAGCAGTTCTAGGGGGGCTGGAAACACCATATATTTT; CDR3: CASSSRGAGNTIYF
J: TRBJ2-7; size: few; V: TRBV28; D: TRBD1; DNA: TGTGCCAGCAGTTCCCCCATCGACAGGGGGCGCCCCGAGCAGTACTTC; CDR3: CASSSPIDRGRPEQYF
J: TRBJ1-1; size: -; V: TRBV6-5; D: TRBD1; DNA: TGTGCCAGCAGTTACCAGAAGACAGGGGTGACTGAAGCTTTCTTT; CDR3: CASSYQKTGVTEAFF
J: TRBJ2-1; size: few; V: TRBV7-2; D: -; DNA: TGTGCCAGCAGCATCGGGCCCTACAATGAGCAGTTCTTC; CDR3: CASSIGPYNEQFF
J: TRBJ1-2; size: -; V: TRBV5-1; D: -; DNA: TGCGCCAGCAGCTTAACTACAGGTTTCGACTATGGCTACACCTTC; CDR3: CASSLTTGFDYGYTF
J: TRBJ2-3; size: -; V: TRBV7-9; D: -; DNA: TGTACCAGCAGTTCAACAGATACGCAGTATTTT; CDR3: CTSSSTDTQYF
J: TRBJ2-5; size: -; V: TRBV25-1; D: -; DNA: TGTGCCAGCAGTGAGGGAGTGGGGGGACAAGAGACCCAGTACTTC; CDR3: CASSEGVGGQETQYF
J: TRBJ1-2; size: few; V: TRBV5-4; D: TRBD1; DNA: TGTGCCAGCAGCTTCTACTGGACAGGCCGCTCAGGCTATGGCTACACCTTC; CDR3: CASSFYWTGRSGYGYTF
J: TRBJ2-3; size: few; V: TRBV27; D: -; DNA: TGTGCCAGCAGTTTATGGGAGGGCACAGATACGCAGTATTTT; CDR3: CASSLWEGTDTQYF
J: TRBJ2-1; size: -; V: TRBV19; D: -; DNA: TGTGCCAGTACCCCCATGAACAGTATCTACAATGAGCAGTTCTTC; CDR3: CASTPMNSIYNEQFF
J: TRBJ2-7; size: -; V: TRBV4-2; D: -; DNA: TGTGCCAGCAGCCAAGTGGGGGAGTGGTACGAGCAGTACTTC; CDR3: CASSQVGEWYEQYF
J: TRBJ1-5; size: -; V: TRBV6-8; D: -; DNA: TGTGCCGGCCTGGAGACAGGACGGACCCAGCATTTT; CDR3: CAGLETGRTQHF
J: TRBJ2-1; size: -; V: TRBV28; D: -; DNA: TGTGCCAGCAGTTTGCCAACAGGGAGTTCCCTTAGCTATGAGCAGTTCTTC; CDR3: CASSLPTGSSLSYEQFF
J: TRBJ2-3; size: few; V: TRBV2; D: TRBD2; DNA: TGTGCCAGCAGTCCGACTAGCGGGGGGGCAGATACGCAGTATTTT; CDR3: CASSPTSGGADTQYF
J: TRBJ2-1; size: few; V: TRBV7-8; D: TRBD2; DNA: TGTGCCAGCAGCTTAGCCTATGCGGGAGCCTACAATGAGCAGTTCTTC; CDR3: CASSLAYAGAYNEQFF
J: TRBJ2-7; size: few; V: TRBV3-1; D: -; DNA: TGTGCCAGCAGCCACGGGATTCCCTACGAGCAGTACTTC; CDR3: CASSHGIPYEQYF
J: TRBJ2-5; size: -; V: TRBV7-6; D: -; DNA: TGTGCCAGCAGCTTAGGGTGGAGGGTCGGAGAGACCCAGTACTTC; CDR3: CASSLGWRVGETQYF
J: TRBJ2-7; size: -; V: TRBV28; D: -; DNA: TGTGCCAGCAGTCGTCCCTCAACTCGCGAGCAGTACTTC; CDR3: CASSRPSTREQYF
J: TRBJ2-7; size: few; V: TRBV29-1; D: -; DNA: TGCAGCGTTGATCCATCAGGGAAGAACGAGCAGTACTTC; CDR3: CSVDPSGKNEQYF
J: TRBJ2-1; size: many; V: TRBV6-6; D: -; DNA: TGTGCCAGCACAGTTTCCACCTACAATGAGCAGTTCTTC; CDR3: CASTVSTYNEQFF
J: TRBJ2-7; size: few; V: TRBV7-8; D: -; DNA: TGTGCCAGCAGCTTAAATACGGGGGCGAACCAATCCTACGAGCAGTACTTC; CDR3: CASSLNTGANQSYEQYF
J: TRBJ2-7; size: -; V: TRBV28; D: -; DNA: TGTGCCAGCAGCCTAAGGACAAGAGGGAAGTTTCTCTACGAGCAGTACTTC; CDR3: CASSLRTRGKFLYEQYF
J: TRBJ2-5; size: -; V: TRBV12-3/TRBV12-4; D: -; DNA: TGTGCCAGCAGCCACGATACAGGGCGCGAGACCCAGTACTTC; CDR3: CASSHDTGRETQYF
J: TRBJ1-1; size: -; V: TRBV7-9; D: -; DNA: TGTGCCACCGGGCTGCCGAACACTGAAGCTTTCTTT; CDR3: CATGLPNTEAFF
J: TRBJ2-1; size: -; V: TRBV2; D: -; DNA: TGTGCCAGCAGTGAAGACAGAAACAATGAGCAGTTCTTC; CDR3: CASSEDRNNEQFF
J: TRBJ1-1; size: -; V: TRBV12-3/TRBV12-4; D: -; DNA: TGTGCCAGCAGTTTAGTAGCGTGGAACACTGAAGCTTTCTTT; CDR3: CASSLVAWNTEAFF
J: TRBJ2-3; size: -; V: TRBV6-2/TRBV6-3; D: -; DNA: TGTGCCAGCATCAAGGGGTCCTTAGGCACAGATACGCAGTATTTT; CDR3: CASIKGSLGTDTQYF
J: TRBJ2-7; size: -; V: TRBV6-1; D: TRBD1; DNA: TGTGCCAGCAGTCCCTTAGACAGGGTTATCTCGTCCCACAGTGTCTTC; CDR3: CASSPLDRVISSHSVF
J: TRBJ2-7; size: -; V: TRBV7-9; D: TRBD2; DNA: TGTGCCAGCAGCCCTCTCACAGCGGGAGTCTCCCACGAGCAGTACTTC; CDR3: CASSPLTAGVSHEQYF
J: TRBJ2-7; size: -; V: TRBV6-2/TRBV6-3; D: -; DNA: TGTGCCAGCAGTTACTCCGGTGGGCTGTACTTC; CDR3: CASSYSGGLYF
J: TRBJ1-5; size: -; V: TRBV6-2/TRBV6-3; D: TRBD1; DNA: TGTGCCAGCAGAGACAGGGATTTTGAGCCCCAGCATTTT; CDR3: CASRDRDFEPQHF
J: TRBJ1-4; size: -; V: TRBV30; D: -; DNA: TGTGCCTGGAGTGTACTTCCAGTGGTGGAAAAACTGTTTTTT; CDR3: CAWSVLPVVEKLFF
J: TRBJ2-5; size: -; V: TRBV2; D: -; DNA: TGTGCCAGCAGTGATCGCGATGGGTTCCAAGAGACCCAGTACTTC; CDR3: CASSDRDGFQETQYF
J: TRBJ2-5; size: -; V: TRBV20-1; D: -; DNA: TGCAGTGCTGGGAGGAAGGGTAGCCTGGCGGAGACCCAGTACTTC; CDR3: CSAGRKGSLAETQYF
J: TRBJ2-7; size: -; V: TRBV7-6; D: TRBD2; DNA: TGTGCCAGCAGCTTTGCTAGCGGGAGCTCCTACGAGCAGTACTTC; CDR3: CASSFASGSSYEQYF
J: TRBJ2-1; size: -; V: TRBV20-1; D: -; DNA: TGCAGTGCTAGAGTCCCAGGGGCCCCCTACAATGAGCAGTTCTTC; CDR3: CSARVPGAPYNEQFF
J: TRBJ2-1; size: -; V: TRBV7-2; D: TRBD1; DNA: TGTGCCAGCAGCTTAGAATTGTCAGGGGGCAAGAATGAGCAGTTCTTC; CDR3: CASSLELSGGKNEQFF